This T cell receptor (beta chain) was retrieved from a study of blood T cell repertoires in COVID-19. Study background: The United States, Italy and Spain supplied acute and convalescent COVID-19 samples. The analysed material was cDNA or gDNA that came from T cells, B-cell-depleted T cells, or PBMCs.

The CDR3 totals 15 residues. V dropped 3 bases and J dropped 5; count of bases not matched to a gene: 5. Germline V gene lookup returns CDR1 MNHEY and CDR2 SMNVEV (reference sequence). As handled by the study authors: Counts of nucleated cells, estimated from reference gene primer amplification, were obtained. Produced via immunoSEQ multiplex PCR; TCRdb's table is partial and in-frame only. The D gene and trimming were derived from the DNA, and the V and J assignments and clone size from that table. The repertoire includes hundreds of thousands of clones, about 86% of them detected once, and roughly 2% sits in the top ten.

The J gene is TRBJ2-1, the V gene TRBV27; 9 bases line up with TRBD2. Sequencing was carried out using peripheral blood. This clonotype was sampled from a woman aged 45-59 years with acute or convalescent COVID-19. The CDR3 nucleotides are TGTGCCAGCAGTTTCGGGGGACTAGCCAACAATGAGCAGTTCTTC. The encoded protein is CASSFGGLANNEQFF.